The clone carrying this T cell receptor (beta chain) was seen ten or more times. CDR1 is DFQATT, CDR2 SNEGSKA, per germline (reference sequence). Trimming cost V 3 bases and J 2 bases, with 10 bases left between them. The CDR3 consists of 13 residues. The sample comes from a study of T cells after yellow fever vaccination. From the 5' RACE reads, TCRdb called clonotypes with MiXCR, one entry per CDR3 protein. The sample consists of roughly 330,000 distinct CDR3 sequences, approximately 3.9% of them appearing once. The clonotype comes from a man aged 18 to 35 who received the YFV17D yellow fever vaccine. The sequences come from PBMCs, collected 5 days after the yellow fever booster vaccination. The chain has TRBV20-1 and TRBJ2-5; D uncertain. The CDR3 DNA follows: TGCAGTGCTAGCTCGTCGGGTCAAGAGACCCAGTACTTC. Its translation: CSASSSGQETQYF.